One TCR beta chain is described in this entry. Its antigen remains unidentified. The cohort comprised fewer than 700 healthy bone marrow donors. All cohort members were sampled while nominally healthy, although unrecorded immune exposures were likely present. The donor was CMV seronegative and belonged to the group of 350 to 400 seronegative cohort members. Each donor provided a peripheral blood sample, and peripheral blood mononuclear cells were used for TCR beta sequencing. Genomic DNA extraction from the blood cell samples was performed with the Qiagen DNeasy Blood Extraction Kit. The library was built by means of the immunoSEQ multiplex PCR assay. For the multiplex PCR, a mixture combining 60 forward primers for TCR Vbeta segments and 13 reverse primers for TCR Jbeta segments was used. The CDR3 region of rearranged TCR beta genes was amplified from genomic DNA by a multiplex PCR assay. On the Illumina HiSeq System, the amplified TCR beta libraries were sequenced as 87-base-pair reads. From the authors' description of their analysis: Across the 666 repertoires, a later analysis counted 78 million or so unique TCR beta chains, about 10 million of which were shared by at least two donors. To remove PCR and sequencing errors, raw reads were error-corrected and collapsed into unique sequences using a nearest-neighbor algorithm that merged closely related sequences. CDR3 sequences were aligned to IMGT reference sequences to assign V, D and J gene segments. For a sequence to be retained, at least a six-nucleotide match to both a V gene segment and a J gene segment was required. Rearrangements were classified as productive when the CDR3 lacked stop codons and remained in frame with V and J, and all other rearrangements were classified as non-productive. CDR3 was defined by IMGT convention, running from the second conserved V-encoded cysteine to the conserved J-encoded phenylalanine. In an earlier analysis of roughly 610 of the donors, sequences lacking an unambiguous match to a single V gene segment were excluded. In an earlier analysis of 450 to 750 of the donors, a V segment was called functional when productive rearrangements were above 56.7%, and segregating when the standard deviation between donors exceeded 5%. A statistical classification framework was built for diagnosing cytomegalovirus status from the catalog of TCR beta chain sequences. In a later analysis, V and J genes were assigned by comparing TCR nucleotide sequences against IMGT/GENE-DB human TR gene sequences. A later analysis assigned CDR3 sequences and most-parsimonious VDJ recombination scenarios with the TCRdist pipeline. In a later analysis, each TCR beta chain was defined by its CDR3 amino acid sequence together with its V-gene family, and reads lacking a unique V-gene family were excluded. A later analysis removed 592 highly shared, low-generation-probability nucleotide sequences to deal with suspected cross-contamination and a sequencing artifact. For each public chain, a later analysis derived a clonal expansion index from normalized ranks of inferred template counts within each repertoire. In a later analysis, generation probabilities were computed using a VDJ recombination model fitted to out-of-frame rearrangements, and the results were checked against IGoR. A later analysis scored TCR-TCR, TCR-HLA and TCR-CMV co-occurrence with hypergeometric tests, applying a repertoire-size bias correction to TCR pairs. To estimate false discovery rates, a later analysis permuted the HLA or CMV assignments 20 times. In a later analysis, co-occurring TCRs were grouped using DBSCAN, and TCRdist sequence similarity was added for clustering within HLA-allele-positive subsets. Co-occurrence clustering excluded repertoires with fewer than 30,000 or more than 120,000 public chains, plus five with anomalous nucleotide sharing. TCRdb holds this immuneACCESS table with in-frame rearrangements only. Some clones are missing; in checked studies, unresolved V genes explain under half, and the rest has no known cause. The V and J calls and the clone size are those of that table, but D and trimming were determined from the DNA. The table held for this sample gives some 110,000 clones. Over 0.8% of the sample comes from the top ten.

The sample comes from a study of cytomegalovirus exposure and HLA in healthy donors (dated by TCRdb to the late 2010s). In the study overall: In an earlier analysis of some 610 of the donors, 250 to 300 Gb of sequence data and 117 million unique TCR beta sequences from 150 million to 200 million T cells were reported. Across about 370 genotyped donors of the cohort, an average of roughly 250,000 unique TCR beta nucleotide sequences per donor were sequenced, and approximately 17% of those sequences were non-productive. Class I and class II HLA loci were covered by the typing at four-digit resolution. A later genetic analysis took genome-wide SNP genotypes for about 65% of the roughly 670 donors and used that subset as a discovery cohort. An early release covering roughly 640 HLA-typed donors comprised approximately 290 gigabases of sequencing data and tens of millions of unique TCR sequences. The study profiled the T cell repertoires of under 850 subjects by immunosequencing and related them to cytomegalovirus serostatus. The aim of the study was to test whether cataloging public T cell receptors could identify signatures of past pathogen exposure. An earlier analysis of nearly 600 of the donors applied high-throughput TCR beta sequencing to assess whether each TCR beta V gene segment acted as functional or pseudogenic. To predict cytomegalovirus infection status, the study brought together high-throughput TCR immunosequencing, statistical association of individual TCRs with disease status, and machine learning. The number of donors typed differed by locus, with about 629-630 for A, B, C, DRB1 and DQB1, around 500 for DQA1, nearly 610 for DPA1, and about 450 for DPB1. Donor age, sex, ethnicity and CMV serostatus were compiled alongside the repertoire data. Among the roughly 400 genotyped donors, roughly 80% belonged to the genetic ancestry cluster associated with self-reported Caucasian donors. A later analysis re-examined previously published TCR beta repertoires from around 670 donors and added high-resolution HLA genotyping to investigate patterns of TCR occurrence. About 5 DR-DQ haplotypes were handled as single units for association and clustering, since linkage in the cohort was strong. Besides the first cohort of roughly 660 subjects, a separate validation cohort made up of 120 different subjects was used. Every discovery cohort repertoire had been produced on one sequencing platform. In the later analysis, no new phenotypic data were used to find candidate immune exposures; instead, reliance was placed on TCR beta sequences and their occurrence across donors. Results the study describes overall, beyond this receptor: A later genetic analysis reported fewer N-insertions in productive TCRs among donors in an Asian-associated ancestry cluster than the roughly 640-donor mean. In a later genetic analysis, a missense DCLRE1C variant was associated with V-gene and J-gene trimming of TCR beta chains, and the association was replicated in an independent cohort. Broadly in line with IMGT annotations, most TCR beta V segments showed up in productive rearrangements about 87% or about 30% of the time in an earlier analysis of several hundred of the donors. A cluster of highly shared sequence variants was judged likely to represent a technical artifact of the sequencing pipeline. Compared with equally common non-associated chains, HLA-associated TCR beta chains in a later analysis were more clonally expanded and had lower generation probabilities. A further reported finding was that TCR beta sequences accurately predicted the HLA-A and HLA-B alleles for most subjects in the first cohort. Specific HLA alleles were associated with 15,000 to 20,000 TCR beta sequences at a false discovery rate of 0.05 in a later analysis. Most TCR sequences were seen in very few donors, while some public TCRs were found in many individuals. The only immune exposure information available for the cohort was CMV serostatus. Some IMGT-functional V segments, including TRBV6-2 and TRBV6-3, could not be distinguished by the 87-base-pair reads and were therefore excluded. Approximately 18 rarely observed V segments, including chromosome 9 orphons, were excluded from the earlier analysis of 550 to 700 of the donors because counts were too low. Strong co-occurrence of HLA alleles, especially DR and DQ, made assigning TCR associations to individual alleles difficult. The authors suggested that the approach could potentially be generalized to other disease states and immunological phenotypes. According to a later analysis, parvovirus B19, influenza, CMV and Epstein-Barr virus appeared linked to several top co-occurrence clusters. The cohort was sequenced for TCR beta chains only, and without alpha or paired-chain data the features that could be detected were limited. Because HLA typing was missing for some donors at each locus, association tests included only the typed subset. Correlated functional status among segregating V segments might be attributable to linkage disequilibrium, but an unknown experimental factor could not be ruled out. In a later analysis, TCR association rates were found to vary across HLA loci, with the most associated TCRs seen for DRB1 alleles and the fewest for HLA-C alleles. The classifier was reported to diagnose cytomegalovirus status with high specificity and sensitivity in both the original and validation cohorts. In vitro tests confirmed that a few of the cytomegalovirus-associated TCR beta chains recognize cytomegalovirus antigens. Most CMV-associated TCR beta chains appeared to be HLA-restricted in a later analysis, and the HLA associations seemed to be driven largely by CMV exposure. In the study, approximately 160 TCR beta chains were listed as associated with cytomegalovirus. Roughly uniform sequencing depth across donors was assumed in presence/absence analyses, although this assumption may not hold.

Taken from cysteine to phenylalanine, the CDR3 has 13 residues. The entry retains the CDR3 DNA only, 39 bases that are in frame from base 1. The germline V gene (reference sequence) yields MNHNY for CDR1 and SVGAGI for CDR2. The rearranged chain carries TRBV6-6 and TRBJ2-5; TRBD1 is possibly the D segment (7 matching bases). TRBJ2-7 explains the end of the DNA better; the J call may be wrong. The clonotype comes from a man younger than 35 in good health and CMV-seronegative. The sequencing sample was made of PBMCs. The CDR3 in this case is CASGSGGSYEQYF. The bases are TGTGCCAGCGGGTCAGGGGGGTCCTACGAGCAGTACTTC.